The source of this T cell receptor beta chain is a study of blood T cell repertoires in COVID-19. Study-wide context: There were acute and convalescent COVID-19 samples, and they came from the United States, Italy and Spain.

CDR1 and CDR2 from the germline V gene are KGHSH and LQKENI. The CDR3 sequence is 17 residues long. V lost 6 bases to trimming and J lost 4 bases; unmatched junction nucleotides: 13. The authors' processing: Estimates of nucleated cell counts were drawn from the amplification of reference gene primers. The data were produced by immunoSEQ multiplex PCR, yet TCRdb's version contains in-frame clones alone and is incomplete. The DNA was the basis for D and trimming; V, J and clone size are from that table. The table records 20,000 or so clones, 89% of them present only once. The source of this sequence is a human donor in a cohort sampled during active COVID-19. Sequencing was done on a sample of peripheral blood. The J gene is TRBJ2-1, the V gene TRBV18, with 9 bases lining up with TRBD1. In nucleotides, the CDR3 is TGTGCCAGCTCGCTAGGCTCCGGGACAGGGATATACAATGAGCAGTTCTTC. As protein: CASSLGSGTGIYNEQFF.